These 14 T cell receptor beta chains share one sample of origin, sequenced in a study of cytotoxic CD8 clonotypes in ibrutinib-treated CLL. Method: immunoSEQ multiplex PCR; TCRdb's copy keeps in-frame clones and lacks some. The sample records just over 45,000 clones, 60% to 80% being singletons. Material: PBMCs, obtained after 12 months of ibrutinib treatment. The receptors originated from a human donor with chronic lymphocytic leukemia.

This chain links TRBV5-1 with TRBJ2-3; possible D gene TRBD2, 6 bases. This CDR3 is 15 amino acids long. Trimming removed 0 bases at V and 4 bases at J, with 12 bases between. Per germline, CDR1 SGHRS and CDR2 YFSETQ. The CDR3 nucleotides read TGCGCCAGCAGCTTGGGGGTTAGCGGATCAGATACGCAGTATTTT. This translates into CASSLGVSGSDTQYF. Full variable domain (rest looked up from reference TRBV5-1 and TRBJ2-3): KAGVTQTPRYLIKTRGQQVTLSCSPISGHRSVSWYQQTPGQGLQFLFEYFSETQRNKGNFPGRFSGRQFSNSRSEMNVSTLELGDSALYLCASSLGVSGSDTQYFGPGTRLTVL.

The chain has TRBV30 and TRBJ1-4; D is perhaps TRBD1 (6 bases). Looked up from germline, CDR1 is GTSNPN and CDR2 is SVGIG (reference sequence). This CDR3 has 15 residues. V lost 3 bases and J lost 5, with 16 bases in between. CDR3 in amino acids: CAWRGPGQQNEKLFF. The DNA of the CDR3 is TGTGCCTGGAGAGGACCGGGACAACAGAATGAAAAACTGTTTTTT.

This rearrangement joins TRBV2 to TRBJ2-7, with D possibly TRBD1 on 7 matching bases. V lost 11 bases, J lost 0 bases, and 14 bases lay in between. Germline V gene data show CDR1 as SNHLY and CDR2 as FYNNEI. The CDR3 is 13 amino acids. The CDR3: CARQGGSSYEQYF. CDR3 in DNA: TGTGCCCGCCAGGGGGGAAGCTCCTACGAGCAGTACTTC. Supplemented by reference TRBV2 and TRBJ2-7, the full variable domain reads EPEVTQTPSHQVTQMGQEVILRCVPISNHLYFYWYRQILGQKVEFLVSFYNNEISEKSEIFDDQFSVERPDGSNFTLKIRSTKLEDSAMYFCARQGGSSYEQYFGPGTRLTVT.

This rearrangement joins TRBV27 to TRBJ2-7; D is possibly TRBD1 (6 bases). This CDR3 comprises 14 residues. The germline V gene encodes CDR1 MNHEY and CDR2 SMNVEV (reference sequence). V was shortened by 5 bases and J by 5 bases, with 16 bases between the two germline ends. CDR3 sequence: CASSLLGGRNEQYF. Written as DNA, the CDR3 is TGTGCCAGCAGTCTCCTTGGGGGCCGGAACGAGCAGTACTTC.

This rearrangement joins TRBV7-3 to TRBJ2-2, with TRBD2 identical over 7 bases. V lost 4 bases, J lost 1 base, and 3 bases stayed unmatched. The germline V gene encodes CDR1 SGHTA and CDR2 FQGTGA. This CDR3 contains 15 residues. DNA of the CDR3: TGTGCCAGCAGCTCCTGGGGGGGGAACACCGGGGAGCTGTTTTTT. Translating gives CASSSWGGNTGELFF.

The chain uses TRBV19 and TRBJ1-5; D unclear. V lost 5 bases and J 7 bases, leaving 12 bases between the germline ends. Germline V gives CDR1 LNHDA, CDR2 SQIVND (reference sequence). This CDR3 spans 13 amino acids. The CDR3 region is CASSANREQPQHF. Written as DNA, the CDR3 is TGTGCCAGTAGTGCAAACAGAGAACAGCCCCAGCATTTT. Together with reference TRBV19 and TRBJ1-5, the CDR3 gives the full variable domain: DGGITQSPKYLFRKEGQNVTLSCEQNLNHDAMYWYRQDPGQGLRLIYYSQIVNDFQKGDIAEGYSVSREKKESFPLTVTSAQKNPTAFYLCASSANREQPQHFGDGTRLSIL.

This sequence joins TRBV2 and TRBJ1-2; 8 bases fit TRBD1. Germline V gene lookup returns CDR1 SNHLY and CDR2 FYNNEI. This CDR3 is built from 14 residues. V gave up 5 bases and J gave up 3 bases; unmatched junction bases: 5. The CDR3 DNA reads as TGTGCCAGCAGTCAAGGACAGGGCGACTATGGCTACACCTTC. It translates to CASSQGQGDYGYTF.

The chain is built from TRBV5-4 and TRBJ1-6; possible D gene TRBD1, 5 bases. From germline, CDR1 is SGHNT and CDR2 YYREEE (reference sequence). Trimming shortened V by 1 base and J by 7 bases, and 12 bases separated the two germline ends. The CDR3 loop spans 15 amino acids. CDR3 loop: CASSLNQGENSPLHF. DNA for the CDR3: TGTGCCAGCAGCTTGAACCAGGGTGAAAATTCACCCCTCCACTTT.

This chain links TRBV28 with TRBJ2-1; D might be TRBD1 or TRBD2, each matching 5 bases. CDR3 size: 16 residues. Germline V gene sequence: CDR1 MDHEN, CDR2 SYDVKM. The V gene lost 5 bases and the J gene lost 4 bases, with 18 bases spanning the gap. This chain's CDR3 is CASSAPGRSSYNEQFF. In DNA form, the CDR3 reads TGTGCCAGCAGTGCACCGGGGCGATCGTCGTACAATGAGCAGTTCTTC. The variable domain in full, with the rest retrieved from reference TRBV28 and TRBJ2-1, is DVKVTQSSRYLVKRTGEKVFLECVQDMDHENMFWYRQDPGLGLRLIYFSYDVKMKEKGDIPEGYSVSREKKERFSLILESASTNQTSMYLCASSAPGRSSYNEQFFGPGTRLTVL.

The rearrangement links TRBV9 to TRBJ2-7; TRBD1 aligns across 7 bases. This CDR3 contains 15 residues. After removal of 1 base from V and 4 bases from J, the junction contained 8 bases not matched to a gene. CDR1 is SGDLS and CDR2 is YYNGEE in the germline V gene. CDR3 sequence (DNA): TGTGCCAGCAGCGTAAGACAGGGTTTGCCGTACGAGCAGTACTTC. Its translation is CASSVRQGLPYEQYF.

This clone was counted only a few times. The chain recombines TRBV4-1 with TRBJ1-1; no clear D. CDR3 size: 14 residues. Germline CDR1 MGHRA, CDR2 YSYEKL. V was shortened by 5 bases and J by 4 bases, with 14 bases between the two germline ends. CDR3 region: CASSGPTLGTEAFF. In nucleotides, the CDR3 is TGCGCCAGCAGCGGACCAACCTTGGGCACTGAAGCTTTCTTT.

The chain joins TRBV18 to TRBJ1-1; weak D call: TRBD1 (5 bases). The CDR3 is 18 amino acids. Trimming cost V 3 bases and J 0 bases, with 20 bases left between them. Germline CDR1 and CDR2: KGHSH and LQKENI. CDR3 DNA sequence: TGTGCCAGCTCACCCCCGTGGGGACTGTACGACATGAACACTGAAGCTTTCTTT. Its protein product is CASSPPWGLYDMNTEAFF. Complete variable domain (other parts from reference TRBV18 and TRBJ1-1): NAGVMQNPRHLVRRRGQEARLRCSPMKGHSHVYWYRQLPEEGLKFMVYLQKENIIDESGMPKERFSAEFPKEGPSILRIQQVVRGDSAAYFCASSPPWGLYDMNTEAFFGQGTRLTVV.

The V and J genes are TRBV19 and TRBJ2-4; D may be TRBD2 (5 bases). V lost 5 bases to trimming and J lost 0 bases, with 14 bases between them. The CDR3 covers 16 residues. Germline V gene sequence: CDR1 LNHDA, CDR2 SQIVND (reference sequence). The CDR3: CASSQGLAVAKNIQYF. The CDR3 DNA sequence: TGTGCCAGTAGTCAAGGTCTAGCAGTAGCCAAAAACATTCAGTACTTC.

This sequence joins TRBV13 and TRBJ1-1; 9 positions match TRBD1. Germline-derived CDR1 and CDR2 are PRHDT and FYEKMQ (reference sequence). This CDR3 has 14 amino acids. With V trimmed by 5 bases and J by 10 bases, 11 bases remained unmatched. The CDR3 spells CASSAVTGGDRAFF. The CDR3 nucleotides are TGTGCCAGCAGCGCCGTGACAGGGGGAGATCGAGCTTTCTTT.